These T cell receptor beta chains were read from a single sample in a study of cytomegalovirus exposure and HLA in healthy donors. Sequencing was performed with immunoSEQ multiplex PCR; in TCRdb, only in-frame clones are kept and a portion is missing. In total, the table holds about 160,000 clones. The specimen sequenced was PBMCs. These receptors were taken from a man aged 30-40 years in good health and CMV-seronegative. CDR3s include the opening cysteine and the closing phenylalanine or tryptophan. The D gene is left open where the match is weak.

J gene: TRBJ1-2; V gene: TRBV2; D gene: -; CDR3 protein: CASRPDNYGYTF; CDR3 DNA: TGTGCCAGCAGACCAGATAACTATGGCTACACCTTC
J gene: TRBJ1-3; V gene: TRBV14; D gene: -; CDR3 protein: CASSYAFGAGNTIYF; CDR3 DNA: TGTGCCAGCAGTTATGCCTTCGGGGCTGGAAACACCATATATTTT
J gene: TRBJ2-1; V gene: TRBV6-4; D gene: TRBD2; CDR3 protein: CASSDSLADYNEQFF; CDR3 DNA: TGTGCCAGCAGTGACTCGCTAGCGGATTACAATGAGCAGTTCTTC
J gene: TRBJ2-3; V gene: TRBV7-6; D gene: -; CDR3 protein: CASSPLTIGVGTDTQYF; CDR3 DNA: TGTGCCAGCAGCCCGCTAACAATAGGGGTTGGGACAGATACGCAGTATTTT
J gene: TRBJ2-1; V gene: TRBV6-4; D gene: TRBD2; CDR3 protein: CASSDRRENEQFF; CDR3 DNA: TGTGCCAGCAGTGACCGGCGGGAGAATGAGCAGTTCTTC
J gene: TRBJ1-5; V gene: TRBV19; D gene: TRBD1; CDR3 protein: CASSTQGADQPQHF; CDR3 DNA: TGTGCCAGTAGTACGCAGGGGGCCGATCAGCCCCAGCATTTT
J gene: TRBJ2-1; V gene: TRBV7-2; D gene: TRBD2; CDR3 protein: CASSLASGSNYNEQFF; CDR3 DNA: TGTGCCAGCAGCTTAGCTAGCGGGAGTAACTACAATGAGCAGTTCTTC
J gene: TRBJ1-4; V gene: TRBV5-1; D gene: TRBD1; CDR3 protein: CATPGQGNEKLFF; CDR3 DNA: TGCGCCACCCCGGGACAGGGAAATGAAAAACTGTTTTTT
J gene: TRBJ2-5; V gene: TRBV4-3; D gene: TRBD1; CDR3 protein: CASSQGAGGDIGETQYF; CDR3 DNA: TGCGCCAGCAGCCAAGGGGCAGGGGGCGATATAGGGGAGACCCAGTACTTC
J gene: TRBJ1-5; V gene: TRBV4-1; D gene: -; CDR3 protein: CASSQDQGVNQPQHF; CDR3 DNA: TGCGCCAGCAGCCAAGACCAAGGGGTTAATCAGCCCCAGCATTTT
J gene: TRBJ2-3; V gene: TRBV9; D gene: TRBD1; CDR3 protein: CASSLTPGQGTSYTDTQYF; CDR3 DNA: TGTGCCAGCAGCTTAACCCCGGGACAGGGTACCAGTTACACAGATACGCAGTATTTT
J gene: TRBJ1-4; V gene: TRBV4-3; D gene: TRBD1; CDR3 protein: CASSQGVTGGVGEKLFF; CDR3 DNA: TGCGCCAGCAGCCAAGGGGTCACAGGGGGCGTGGGGGAAAAACTGTTTTTT
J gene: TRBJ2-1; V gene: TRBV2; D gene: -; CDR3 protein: CASSESRLDEQFF; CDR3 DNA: TGTGCCAGCAGTGAAAGTAGATTAGATGAGCAGTTCTTC
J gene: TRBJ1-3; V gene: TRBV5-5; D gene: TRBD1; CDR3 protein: CASSQGQAAGNTIYF; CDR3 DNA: TGTGCCAGCAGCCAAGGACAGGCGGCTGGAAACACCATATATTTT
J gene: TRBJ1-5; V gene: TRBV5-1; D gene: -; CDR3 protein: CASAAGGGNQPQHF; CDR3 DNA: TGCGCCAGCGCTGCGGGGGGTGGCAATCAGCCCCAGCATTTT
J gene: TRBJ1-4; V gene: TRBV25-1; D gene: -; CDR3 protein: CASSPGYAYEKLFF; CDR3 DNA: TGTGCCAGCAGCCCAGGGTACGCATATGAAAAACTGTTTTTT
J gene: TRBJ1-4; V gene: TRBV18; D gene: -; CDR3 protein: CASSPDWGSGEKLFF; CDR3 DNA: TGTGCCAGCTCACCAGATTGGGGCTCGGGTGAAAAACTGTTTTTT
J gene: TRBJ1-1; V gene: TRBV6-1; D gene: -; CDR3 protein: CASRRTDMNTEAFF; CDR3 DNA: TGTGCCAGCAGGAGGACAGACATGAACACTGAAGCTTTCTTT
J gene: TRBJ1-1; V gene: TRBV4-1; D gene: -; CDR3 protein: CASSQGEQRNTEAFF; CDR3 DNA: TGCGCCAGCAGCCAAGGTGAACAAAGGAACACTGAAGCTTTCTTT
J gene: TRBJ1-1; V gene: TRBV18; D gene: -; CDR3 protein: CASSPTEGTEAFF; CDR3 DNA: TGTGCCAGCTCACCAACGGAGGGCACTGAAGCTTTCTTT
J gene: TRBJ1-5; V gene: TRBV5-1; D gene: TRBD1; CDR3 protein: CASSYTGGRNQPQHF; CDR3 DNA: TGCGCCAGCAGCTACACAGGGGGACGCAATCAGCCCCAGCATTTT
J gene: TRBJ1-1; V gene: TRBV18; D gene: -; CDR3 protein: CASSPLQGRVNTEAFF; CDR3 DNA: TGTGCCAGCTCACCGCTACAGGGTCGTGTGAACACTGAAGCTTTCTTT
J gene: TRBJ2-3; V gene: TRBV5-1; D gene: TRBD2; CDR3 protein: CASKPLAGGDTQYF; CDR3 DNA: TGCGCCAGCAAACCGCTAGCGGGAGGAGATACGCAGTATTTT
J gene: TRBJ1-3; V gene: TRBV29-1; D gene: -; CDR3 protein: CSVASLGGSGNTIYF; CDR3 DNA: TGCAGCGTTGCTAGCTTGGGGGGCTCTGGAAACACCATATATTTT
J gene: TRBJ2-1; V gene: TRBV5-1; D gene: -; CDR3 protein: CASSLGSGPYNEQFF; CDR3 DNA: TGCGCCAGCAGCTTGGGCAGCGGGCCCTACAATGAGCAGTTCTTC
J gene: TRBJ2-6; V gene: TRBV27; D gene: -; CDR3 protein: CASSLYGGPSSGANVLTF; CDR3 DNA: TGTGCCAGCAGTTTATACGGGGGGCCCTCCTCTGGGGCCAACGTCCTGACTTTC
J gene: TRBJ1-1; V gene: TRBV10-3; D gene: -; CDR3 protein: CAISESGSGQAATEAFF; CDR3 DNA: TGTGCCATCAGTGAGTCGGGGAGTGGTCAGGCGGCCACTGAAGCTTTCTTT
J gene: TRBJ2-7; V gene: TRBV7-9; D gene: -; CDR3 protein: CASSKPPGNLF; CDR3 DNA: TGTGCCAGCAGCAAACCTCCGGGGAATCTATTC
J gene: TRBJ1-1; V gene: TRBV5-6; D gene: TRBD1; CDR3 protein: CASSARDRGFAEAFF; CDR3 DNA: TGTGCCAGCAGCGCCCGGGACAGGGGTTTCGCTGAAGCTTTCTTT
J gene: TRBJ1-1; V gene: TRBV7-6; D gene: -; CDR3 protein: CASSRGPGAENTEAFF; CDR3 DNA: TGTGCCAGCAGCCGAGGGCCAGGGGCAGAAAACACTGAAGCTTTCTTT
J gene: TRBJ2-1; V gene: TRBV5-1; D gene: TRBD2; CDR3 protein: CASSPTSGPYNEQFF; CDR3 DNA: TGCGCCAGCAGCCCGACTAGCGGGCCTTACAATGAGCAGTTCTTC
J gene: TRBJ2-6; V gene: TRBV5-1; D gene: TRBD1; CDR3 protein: CASSSGGQGAGGANVLTF; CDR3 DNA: TGCGCCAGCAGCTCTGGGGGACAGGGGGCAGGTGGGGCCAACGTCCTGACTTTC
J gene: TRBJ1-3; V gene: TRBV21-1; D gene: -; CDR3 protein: CASRDGDSFSGNTIYF; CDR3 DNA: TGTGCCAGCAGGGACGGGGACAGTTTCTCTGGAAACACCATATATTTT
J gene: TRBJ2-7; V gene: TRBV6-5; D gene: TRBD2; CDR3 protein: CASSYGRELYEQYF; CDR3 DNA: TGTGCCAGCAGTTACGGGAGGGAATTATACGAGCAGTACTTC
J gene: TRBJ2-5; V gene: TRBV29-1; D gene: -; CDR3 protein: CSVSYRFGRQTQYF; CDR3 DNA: TGCAGCGTTTCTTACCGTTTCGGGAGACAGACCCAGTACTTC
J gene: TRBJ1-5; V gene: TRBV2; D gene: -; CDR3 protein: CASSDSNQPQHF; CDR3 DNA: TGTGCCAGCTCGGACAGTAATCAGCCCCAGCATTTT
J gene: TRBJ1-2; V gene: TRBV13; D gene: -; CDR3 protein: CATVVGGGYGYTF; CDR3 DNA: TGTGCCACCGTTGTCGGGGGGGGCTATGGCTACACCTTC
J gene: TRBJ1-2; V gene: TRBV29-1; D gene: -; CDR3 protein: CSVDASYGGGYTF; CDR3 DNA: TGCAGCGTTGACGCGAGTTACGGGGGTGGCTACACCTTC
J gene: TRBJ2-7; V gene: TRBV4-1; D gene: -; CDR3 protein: CASSRSHPGYEQYF; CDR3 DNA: TGCGCCAGCAGCCGCTCCCACCCCGGCTACGAGCAGTACTTC
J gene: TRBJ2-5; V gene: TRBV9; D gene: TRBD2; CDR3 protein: CASSALGTSGSGETQYF; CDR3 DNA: TGTGCCAGCAGCGCTCTAGGTACTAGCGGGAGCGGAGAGACCCAGTACTTC
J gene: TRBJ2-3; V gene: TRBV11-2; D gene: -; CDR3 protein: CASSLDRVPTDTQYF; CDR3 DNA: TGTGCCAGCAGCTTAGACAGGGTACCCACGGATACGCAGTATTTT
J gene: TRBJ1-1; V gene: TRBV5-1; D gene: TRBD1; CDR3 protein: CASSLAAGGINKESEAFF; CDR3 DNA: TGCGCCAGCAGCTTGGCGGCAGGGGGTATAAATAAAGAATCTGAAGCTTTCTTT
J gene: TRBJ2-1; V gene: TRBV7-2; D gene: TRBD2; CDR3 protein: CASSSTSGTSGNNEQFF; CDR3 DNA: TGTGCCAGCAGCTCAACCTCCGGGACTAGCGGGAACAATGAGCAGTTCTTC
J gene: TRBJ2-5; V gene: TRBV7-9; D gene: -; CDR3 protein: CASSSNRETQYF; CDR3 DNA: TGTGCCAGCAGCTCTAACCGGGAGACCCAGTACTTC
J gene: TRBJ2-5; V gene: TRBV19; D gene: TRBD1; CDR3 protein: CASSIGAPGQGIVTQYF; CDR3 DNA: TGTGCCAGTAGTATAGGGGCCCCGGGACAGGGTATTGTTACCCAGTACTTC
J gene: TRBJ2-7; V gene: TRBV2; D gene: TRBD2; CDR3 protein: CASSDQGTGTSKQYF; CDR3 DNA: TGTGCCAGCAGTGATCAGGGAACCGGGACTAGTAAGCAGTACTTC
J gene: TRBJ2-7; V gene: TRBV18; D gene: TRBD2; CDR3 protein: CASSPGTSDYEQYF; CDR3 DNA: TGTGCCAGCTCACCAGGAACTAGCGACTACGAGCAGTACTTC
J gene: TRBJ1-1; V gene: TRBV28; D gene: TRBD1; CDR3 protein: CASSLWGQGSEAFF; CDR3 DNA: TGTGCCAGCAGTTTGTGGGGACAGGGTTCTGAAGCTTTCTTT
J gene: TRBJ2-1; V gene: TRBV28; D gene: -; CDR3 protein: CASSLPQTGSGGNEQFF; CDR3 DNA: TGTGCCAGCAGTCTCCCCCAAACAGGGTCGGGGGGTAATGAGCAGTTCTTC
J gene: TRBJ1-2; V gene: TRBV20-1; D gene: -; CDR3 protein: CSARLNYGYTF; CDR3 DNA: TGCAGTGCTAGACTTAACTATGGCTACACCTTC
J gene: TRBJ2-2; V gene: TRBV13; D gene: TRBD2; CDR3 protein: CASSIRRTRGAGELFF; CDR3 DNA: TGTGCCAGCAGCATCCGAAGGACTAGAGGAGCCGGGGAGCTGTTTTTT
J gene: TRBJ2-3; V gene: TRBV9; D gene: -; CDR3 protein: CASSPLGGTVTDTQYF; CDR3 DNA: TGTGCCAGCAGCCCCTTGGGGGGTACTGTTACAGATACGCAGTATTTT
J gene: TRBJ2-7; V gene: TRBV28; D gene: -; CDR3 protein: CASRTQIGEQYF; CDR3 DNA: TGTGCCAGCAGGACTCAGATTGGAGAGCAGTACTTC
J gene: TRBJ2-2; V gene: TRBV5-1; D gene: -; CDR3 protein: CASTRGGGPNTGELFF; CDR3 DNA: TGCGCCAGCACCCGAGGGGGAGGGCCGAACACCGGGGAGCTGTTTTTT